This TCR beta chain comes out of a study of CD8 T cell repertoires and HIV-1 epitope variants. Per the germline V gene, CDR1 is MNHEY and CDR2 is SMNVEV (reference sequence). V was shortened by 3 bases and J by 4 bases, with 3 bases between the two germline ends. CDR3 length equals 12 residues. The repertoire was sequenced with immunoSEQ multiplex PCR; TCRdb's copy has only in-frame clones and lacks some. The table shows roughly 2,200 clones, with about 71% occurring only once. This clone was seen more than once but under ten times. Its antigen remains unknown. Material: cultured CD8+ T cells derived from PBMCs. This TCR came from a male donor with HIV. The chain recombines TRBV27 with TRBJ2-2; D not certain. The CDR3 loop reads CASSFGTGELFF. The CDR3 DNA is TGTGCCAGCAGTTTCGGCACCGGGGAGCTGTTTTTT.